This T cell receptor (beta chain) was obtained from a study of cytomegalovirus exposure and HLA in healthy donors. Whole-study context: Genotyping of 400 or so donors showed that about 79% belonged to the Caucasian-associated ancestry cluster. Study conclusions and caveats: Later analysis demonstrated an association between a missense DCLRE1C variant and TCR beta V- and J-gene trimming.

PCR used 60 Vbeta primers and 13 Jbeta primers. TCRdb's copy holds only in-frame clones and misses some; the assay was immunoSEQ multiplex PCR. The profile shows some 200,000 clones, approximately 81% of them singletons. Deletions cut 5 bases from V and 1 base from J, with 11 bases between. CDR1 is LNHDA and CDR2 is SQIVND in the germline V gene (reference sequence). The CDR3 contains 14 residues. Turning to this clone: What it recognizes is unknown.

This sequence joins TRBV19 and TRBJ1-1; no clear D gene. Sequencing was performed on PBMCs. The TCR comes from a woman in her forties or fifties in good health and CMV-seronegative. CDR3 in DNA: TGTGCCAGTAGTCTCGATACAAAGAACACTGAAGCTTTCTTT. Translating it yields CASSLDTKNTEAFF. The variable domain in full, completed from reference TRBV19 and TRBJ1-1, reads DGGITQSPKYLFRKEGQNVTLSCEQNLNHDAMYWYRQDPGQGLRLIYYSQIVNDFQKGDIAEGYSVSREKKESFPLTVTSAQKNPTAFYLCASSLDTKNTEAFFGQGTRLTVV.